This T cell receptor beta chain was sequenced during a study of OX40 agonist ivuxolimab in advanced cancers. Study-wide background: The study treated patients with ivuxolimab, an agonistic anti-OX40 (CD134) antibody. Every 2 weeks, patients received ivuxolimab intravenously, dosed at 0.01 to 10 mg/kg. Melanoma, hepatocellular carcinoma, head and neck or renal cell cancer occurred in dose-escalation patients.

This clone occurred a few times. As yet, its antigen is unknown. Overall study results and limits: Clonal expansion was seen in CD4+ and CD8+ blood T cells by week 6 at 0.1 to 3.0 mg/kg.

The CDR3 is 13 amino acids. V gave up 6 bases and J gave up 2 bases, with 11 bases separating them. Germline CDR1 MDHEN, CDR2 SYDVKM. Sequenced by immunoSEQ multiplex PCR; TCRdb stores in-frame clones only, minus some. The sample consists of some 43,000 clones, 85% to 95% of them appearing once. Sequenced here: CD4+ or CD8+ T cells sorted from blood, sampled in a trial of the OX40 agonist ivuxolimab. The V and J genes are TRBV28 and TRBJ2-7; possible D gene TRBD2, 5 bases. The receptor was isolated from an adult with an advanced solid tumor such as melanoma, head and neck, liver or kidney cancer. The CDR3 region is CASRFTGTYEQYF. In DNA form, the CDR3 reads TGTGCCAGCAGGTTCACCGGGACCTACGAGCAGTACTTC. The variable domain in full, with the rest retrieved from reference TRBV28 and TRBJ2-7, is DVKVTQSSRYLVKRTGEKVFLECVQDMDHENMFWYRQDPGLGLRLIYFSYDVKMKEKGDIPEGYSVSREKKERFSLILESASTNQTSMYLCASRFTGTYEQYFGPGTRLTVT.